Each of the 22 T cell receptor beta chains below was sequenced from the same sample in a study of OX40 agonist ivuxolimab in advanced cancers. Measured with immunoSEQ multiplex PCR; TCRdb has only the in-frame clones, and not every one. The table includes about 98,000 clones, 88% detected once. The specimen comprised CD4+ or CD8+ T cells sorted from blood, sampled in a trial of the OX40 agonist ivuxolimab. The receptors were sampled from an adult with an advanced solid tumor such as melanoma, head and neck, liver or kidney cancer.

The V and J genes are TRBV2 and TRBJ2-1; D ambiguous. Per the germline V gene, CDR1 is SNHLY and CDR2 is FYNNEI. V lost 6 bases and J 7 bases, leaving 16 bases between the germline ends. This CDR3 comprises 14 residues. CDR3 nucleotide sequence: TGTGCCAGCAGCTCCTCCACGCAAGTGAATGAGCAGTTCTTC. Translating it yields CASSSSTQVNEQFF.

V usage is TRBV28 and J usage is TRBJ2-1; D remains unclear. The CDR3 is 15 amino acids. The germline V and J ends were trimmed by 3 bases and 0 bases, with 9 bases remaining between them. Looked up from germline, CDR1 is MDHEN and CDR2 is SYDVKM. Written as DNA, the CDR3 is TGTGCCAGCAGTTTTGGCGAGAGCTCCTACAATGAGCAGTTCTTC. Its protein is CASSFGESSYNEQFF.

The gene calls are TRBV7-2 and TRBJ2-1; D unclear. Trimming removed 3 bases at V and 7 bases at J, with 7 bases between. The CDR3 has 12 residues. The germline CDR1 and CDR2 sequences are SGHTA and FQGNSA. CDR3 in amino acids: CASSFLGNEQFF. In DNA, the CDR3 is TGTGCCAGCAGCTTTTTAGGTAATGAGCAGTTCTTC.

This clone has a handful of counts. CDR3 DNA: TGTGCCTGGAGTACCGTTGGAGGCTACACCTTC. Translated, it gives CAWSTVGGYTF. The chain joins TRBV30 to TRBJ1-2; the D is unclear. The CDR3 runs to 11 residues. V was cut by 2 bases and J by 8 bases, with 9 bases left in between. The germline V gene encodes CDR1 GTSNPN and CDR2 SVGIG (reference sequence).

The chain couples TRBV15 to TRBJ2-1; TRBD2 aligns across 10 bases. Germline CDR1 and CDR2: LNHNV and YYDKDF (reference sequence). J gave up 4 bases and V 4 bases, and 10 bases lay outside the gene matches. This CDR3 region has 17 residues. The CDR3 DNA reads TGTGCCACCAGCAAGAGATCTGGGACTAGCGTATACAATGAGCAGTTCTTC. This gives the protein CATSKRSGTSVYNEQFF. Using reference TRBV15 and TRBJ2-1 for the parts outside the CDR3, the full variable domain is DAMVIQNPRYQVTQFGKPVTLSCSQTLNHNVMYWYQQKSSQAPKLLFHYYDKDFNNEADTPDNFQSRRPNTSFCFLDIRSPGLGDTAMYLCATSKRSGTSVYNEQFFGPGTRLTVL.

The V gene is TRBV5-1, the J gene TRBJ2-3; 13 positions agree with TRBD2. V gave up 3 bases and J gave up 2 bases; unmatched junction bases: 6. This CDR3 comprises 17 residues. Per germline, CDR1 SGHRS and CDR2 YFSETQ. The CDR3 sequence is CASSSRTSGGSTDTQYF. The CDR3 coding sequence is TGCGCCAGCAGCTCCAGGACTAGCGGGGGTTCCACAGATACGCAGTATTTT.

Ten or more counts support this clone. CDR3 in amino acids: CASRFPPDRYGYTF. DNA for the CDR3: TGTGCAAGTCGCTTTCCCCCCGACCGCTATGGCTACACCTTC. The chain combines TRBV12-2 with TRBJ1-2. TRBV12-2 is a pseudogene locus. The CDR3 sequence is 14 residues long.

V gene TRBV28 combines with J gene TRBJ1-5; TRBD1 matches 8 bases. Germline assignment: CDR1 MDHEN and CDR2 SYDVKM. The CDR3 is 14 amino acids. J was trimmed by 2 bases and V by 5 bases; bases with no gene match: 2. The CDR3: CASSQTGGNQPQHF. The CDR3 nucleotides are TGTGCCAGCAGTCAGACAGGGGGCAATCAGCCCCAGCATTTT.

The CDR3 nucleotides read TGTGCCAGCAGCCAGATAGGGAACAGCTTTAACTATGGCTACACCTTC. Protein: CASSQIGNSFNYGYTF. The rearrangement uses TRBV4-2 and TRBJ1-2; D remains ambiguous. Germline lookup yields CDR1 LGHNA and CDR2 YNFKEQ. Trimming took off 3 bases at V and 1 base at J, with 15 bases between the two ends. The CDR3 loop spans 16 amino acids.

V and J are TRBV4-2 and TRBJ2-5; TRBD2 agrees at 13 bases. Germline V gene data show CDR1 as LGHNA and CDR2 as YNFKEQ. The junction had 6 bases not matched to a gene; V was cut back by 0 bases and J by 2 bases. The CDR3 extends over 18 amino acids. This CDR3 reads CASSQDPQLAGGQETQYF. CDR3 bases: TGTGCCAGCAGCCAAGATCCTCAACTAGCGGGAGGGCAAGAGACCCAGTACTTC.

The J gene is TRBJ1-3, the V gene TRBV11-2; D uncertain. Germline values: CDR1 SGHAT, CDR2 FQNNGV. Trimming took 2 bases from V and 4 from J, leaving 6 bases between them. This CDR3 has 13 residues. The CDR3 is CASSLTGGNTIYF. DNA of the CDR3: TGTGCCAGCAGCTTAACGGGCGGAAACACCATATATTTT.

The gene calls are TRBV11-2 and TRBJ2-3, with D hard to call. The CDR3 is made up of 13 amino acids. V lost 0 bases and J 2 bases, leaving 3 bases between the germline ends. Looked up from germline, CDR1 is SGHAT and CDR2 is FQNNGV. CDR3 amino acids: CASSLESTDTQYF. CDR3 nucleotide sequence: TGTGCCAGCAGCTTAGAATCCACAGATACGCAGTATTTT.

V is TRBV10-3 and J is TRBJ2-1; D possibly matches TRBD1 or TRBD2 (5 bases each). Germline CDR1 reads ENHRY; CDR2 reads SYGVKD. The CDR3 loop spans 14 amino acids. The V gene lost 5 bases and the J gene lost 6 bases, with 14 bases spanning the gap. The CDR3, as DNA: TGTGCCATCAGTTGGGACGTAGGGAGCAATGAGCAGTTCTTC. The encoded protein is CAISWDVGSNEQFF.

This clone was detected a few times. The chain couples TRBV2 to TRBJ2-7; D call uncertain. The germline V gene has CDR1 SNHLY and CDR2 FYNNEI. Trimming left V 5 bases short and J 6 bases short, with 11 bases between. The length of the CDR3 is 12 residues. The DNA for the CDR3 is TGTGCCAGCAGTACCGACTTAGGCGAGCAGTACTTC. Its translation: CASSTDLGEQYF.

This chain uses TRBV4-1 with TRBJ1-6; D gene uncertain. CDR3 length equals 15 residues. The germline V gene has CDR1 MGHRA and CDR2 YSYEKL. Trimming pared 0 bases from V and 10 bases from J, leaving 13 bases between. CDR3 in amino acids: CASSQEGPRRSPLHF. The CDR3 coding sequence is TGCGCCAGCAGCCAAGAAGGGCCCCGCAGGTCACCCCTCCACTTT.

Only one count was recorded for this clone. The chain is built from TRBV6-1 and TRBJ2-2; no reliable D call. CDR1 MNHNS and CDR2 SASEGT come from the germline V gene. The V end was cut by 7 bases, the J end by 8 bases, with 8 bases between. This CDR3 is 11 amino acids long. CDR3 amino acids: CASTKEGELFF. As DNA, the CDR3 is TGTGCCAGCACCAAAGAAGGGGAGCTGTTTTTT.

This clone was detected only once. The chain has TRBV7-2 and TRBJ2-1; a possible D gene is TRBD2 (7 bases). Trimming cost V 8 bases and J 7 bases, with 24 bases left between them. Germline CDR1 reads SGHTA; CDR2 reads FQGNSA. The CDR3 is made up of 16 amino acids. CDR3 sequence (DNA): TGTGCCAGCTCACCCCAAGGGGGGGGCATAGGTAATGAGCAGTTCTTC. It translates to CASSPQGGGIGNEQFF.

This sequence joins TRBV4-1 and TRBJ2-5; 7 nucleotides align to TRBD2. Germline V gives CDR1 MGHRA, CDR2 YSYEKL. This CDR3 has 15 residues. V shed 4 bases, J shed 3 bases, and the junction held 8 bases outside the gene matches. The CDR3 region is CASSLPAGTKETQYF. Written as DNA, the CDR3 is TGCGCCAGCAGCCTTCCTGCCGGGACTAAAGAGACCCAGTACTTC.

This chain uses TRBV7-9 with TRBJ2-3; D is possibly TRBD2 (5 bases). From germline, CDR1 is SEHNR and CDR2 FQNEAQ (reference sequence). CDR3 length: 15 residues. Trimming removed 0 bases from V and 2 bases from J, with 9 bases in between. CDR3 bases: TGTGCCAGCAGCTTAGCCCGGGGAACCACAGATACGCAGTATTTT. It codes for CASSLARGTTDTQYF.

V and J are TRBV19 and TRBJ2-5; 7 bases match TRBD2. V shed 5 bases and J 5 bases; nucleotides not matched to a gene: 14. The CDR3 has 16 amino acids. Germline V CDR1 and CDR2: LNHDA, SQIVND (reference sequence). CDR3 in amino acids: CASSPSGLTGGETQYF. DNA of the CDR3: TGTGCCAGTAGTCCCTCCGGGTTGACGGGAGGCGAGACCCAGTACTTC.

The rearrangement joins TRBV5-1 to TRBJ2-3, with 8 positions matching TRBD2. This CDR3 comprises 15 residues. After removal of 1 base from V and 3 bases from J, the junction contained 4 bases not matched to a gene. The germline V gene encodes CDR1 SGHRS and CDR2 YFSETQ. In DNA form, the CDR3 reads TGCGCCAGCAGCTTGTTTAGCGGGATAACAGATACGCAGTATTTT. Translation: CASSLFSGITDTQYF.

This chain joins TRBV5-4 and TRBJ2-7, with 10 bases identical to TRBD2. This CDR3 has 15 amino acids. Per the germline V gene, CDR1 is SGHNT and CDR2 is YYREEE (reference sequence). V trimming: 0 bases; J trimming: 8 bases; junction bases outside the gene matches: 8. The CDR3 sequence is CASSLAGLAGAKQYV. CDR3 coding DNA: TGTGCCAGCAGCTTGGCCGGGCTAGCGGGAGCCAAGCAGTACGTC.